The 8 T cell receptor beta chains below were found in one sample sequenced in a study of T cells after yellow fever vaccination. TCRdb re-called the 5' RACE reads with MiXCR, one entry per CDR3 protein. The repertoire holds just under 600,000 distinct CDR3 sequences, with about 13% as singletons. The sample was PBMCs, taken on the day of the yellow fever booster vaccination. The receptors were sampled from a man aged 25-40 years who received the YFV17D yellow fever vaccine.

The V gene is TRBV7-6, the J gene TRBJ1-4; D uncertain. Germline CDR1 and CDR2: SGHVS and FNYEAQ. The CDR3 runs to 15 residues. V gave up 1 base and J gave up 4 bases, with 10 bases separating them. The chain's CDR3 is CASSLEKQFNEKLFF. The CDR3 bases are TGTGCCAGCAGCTTAGAGAAGCAATTTAATGAAAAACTGTTTTTT.

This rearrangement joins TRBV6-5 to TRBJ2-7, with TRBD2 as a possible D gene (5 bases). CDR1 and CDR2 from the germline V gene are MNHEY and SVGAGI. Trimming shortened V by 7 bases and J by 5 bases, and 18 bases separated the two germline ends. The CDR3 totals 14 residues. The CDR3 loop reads CASNSEAVQNEQYF. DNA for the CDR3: TGTGCCAGCAATTCGGAGGCTGTACAGAACGAGCAGTACTTC.

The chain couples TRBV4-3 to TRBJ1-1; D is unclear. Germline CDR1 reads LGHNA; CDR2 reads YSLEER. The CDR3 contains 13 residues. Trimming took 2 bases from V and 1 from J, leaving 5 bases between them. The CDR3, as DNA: TGCGCCAGCAGCCAACTTAGGAACACTGAAGCTTTCTTT. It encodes CASSQLRNTEAFF.

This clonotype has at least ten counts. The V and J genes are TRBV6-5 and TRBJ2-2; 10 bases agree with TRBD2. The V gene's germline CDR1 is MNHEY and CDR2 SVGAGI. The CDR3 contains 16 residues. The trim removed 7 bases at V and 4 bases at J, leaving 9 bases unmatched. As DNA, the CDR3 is TGTGCCAGCAATTCTCTGAGCGGGAGGGGCACCGGGGAGCTGTTTTTT. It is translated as CASNSLSGRGTGELFF.

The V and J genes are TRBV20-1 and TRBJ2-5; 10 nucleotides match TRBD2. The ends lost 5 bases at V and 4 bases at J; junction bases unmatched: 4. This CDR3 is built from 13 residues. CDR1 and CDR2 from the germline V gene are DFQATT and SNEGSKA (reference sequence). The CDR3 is CSASLAGRETQYF. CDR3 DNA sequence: TGCAGTGCTTCACTAGCGGGAAGAGAGACCCAGTACTTC.

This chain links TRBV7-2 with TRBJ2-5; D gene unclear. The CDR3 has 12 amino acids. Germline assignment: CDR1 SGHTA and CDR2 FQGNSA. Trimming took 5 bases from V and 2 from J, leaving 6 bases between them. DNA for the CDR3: TGTGCCAGCAGCATCTTTCAAGAGACCCAGTACTTC. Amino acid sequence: CASSIFQETQYF.

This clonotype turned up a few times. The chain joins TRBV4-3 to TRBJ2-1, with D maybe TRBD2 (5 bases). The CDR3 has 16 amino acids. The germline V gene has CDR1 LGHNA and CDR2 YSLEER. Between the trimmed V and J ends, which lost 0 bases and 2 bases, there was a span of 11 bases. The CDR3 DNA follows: TGCGCCAGCAGCCAAGAGAGGGAAATCGCCTACAATGAGCAGTTCTTC. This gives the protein CASSQEREIAYNEQFF.

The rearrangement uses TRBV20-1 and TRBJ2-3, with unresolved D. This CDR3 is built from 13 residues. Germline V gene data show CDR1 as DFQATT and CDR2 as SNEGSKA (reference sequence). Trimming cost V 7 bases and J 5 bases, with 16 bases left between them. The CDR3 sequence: CSGATGLGDTQYF. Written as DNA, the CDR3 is TGCAGTGGGGCCACGGGTTTGGGAGATACGCAGTATTTT.